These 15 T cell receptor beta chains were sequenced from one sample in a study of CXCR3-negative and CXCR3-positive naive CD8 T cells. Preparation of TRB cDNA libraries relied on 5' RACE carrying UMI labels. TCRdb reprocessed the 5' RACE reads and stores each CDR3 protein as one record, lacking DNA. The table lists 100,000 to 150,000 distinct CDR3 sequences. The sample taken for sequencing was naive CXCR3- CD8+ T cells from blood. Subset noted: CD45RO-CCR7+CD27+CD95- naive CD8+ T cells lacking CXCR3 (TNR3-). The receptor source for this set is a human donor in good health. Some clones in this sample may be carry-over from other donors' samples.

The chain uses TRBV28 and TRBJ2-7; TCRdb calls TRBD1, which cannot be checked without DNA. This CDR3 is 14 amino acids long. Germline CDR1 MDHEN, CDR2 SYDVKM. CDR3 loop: CASSFTGQTYEQYF.

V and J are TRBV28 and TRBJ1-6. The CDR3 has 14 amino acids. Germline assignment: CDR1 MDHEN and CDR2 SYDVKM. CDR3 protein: CASSLTAGSSPLHF.

CDR3: CSVEGTRAYEQYF. The V and J genes are TRBV29-1 and TRBJ2-7; TCRdb's assignment of TRBD1 cannot be checked, as there is no DNA. CDR3 length equals 13 residues. Germline values: CDR1 SQVTM, CDR2 ANQGSEA.

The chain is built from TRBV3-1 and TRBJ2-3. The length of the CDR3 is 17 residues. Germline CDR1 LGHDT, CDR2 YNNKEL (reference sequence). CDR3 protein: CASSQDPGGRTTDTQYF.

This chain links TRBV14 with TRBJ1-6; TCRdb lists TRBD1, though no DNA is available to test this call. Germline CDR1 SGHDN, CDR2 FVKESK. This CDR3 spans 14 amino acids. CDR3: CASSLTGRNSPLHF.

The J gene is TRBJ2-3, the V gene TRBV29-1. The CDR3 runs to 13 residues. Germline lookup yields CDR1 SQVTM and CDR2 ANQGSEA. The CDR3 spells CSVDGGSTDTQYF.

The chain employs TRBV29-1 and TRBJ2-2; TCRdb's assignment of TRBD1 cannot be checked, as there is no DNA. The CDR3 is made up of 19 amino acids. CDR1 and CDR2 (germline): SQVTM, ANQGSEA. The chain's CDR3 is CSAVTSDREAGLNTGELFF.

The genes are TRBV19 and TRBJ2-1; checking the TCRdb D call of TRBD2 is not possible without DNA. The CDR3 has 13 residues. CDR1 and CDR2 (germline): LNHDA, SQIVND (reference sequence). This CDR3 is CASSQLAGNEQFF.

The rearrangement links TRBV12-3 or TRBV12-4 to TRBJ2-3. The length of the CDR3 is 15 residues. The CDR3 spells CASSLAPQRTDTQYF.

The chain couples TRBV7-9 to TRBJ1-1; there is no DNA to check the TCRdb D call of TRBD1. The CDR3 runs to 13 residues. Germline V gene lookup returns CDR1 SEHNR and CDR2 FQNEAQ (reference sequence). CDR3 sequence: CASSLMGAAEAFF. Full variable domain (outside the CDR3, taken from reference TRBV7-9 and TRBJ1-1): DTGVSQNPRHKITKRGQNVTFRCDPISEHNRLYWYRQTLGQGPEFLTYFQNEAQLEKSRLLSDRFSAERPKGSFSTLEIQRTEQGDSAMYLCASSLMGAAEAFFGQGTRLTVV.

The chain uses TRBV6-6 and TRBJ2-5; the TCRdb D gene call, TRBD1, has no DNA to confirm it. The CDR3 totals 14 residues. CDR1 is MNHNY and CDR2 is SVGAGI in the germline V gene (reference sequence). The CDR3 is CARVAGGAQETQYF.

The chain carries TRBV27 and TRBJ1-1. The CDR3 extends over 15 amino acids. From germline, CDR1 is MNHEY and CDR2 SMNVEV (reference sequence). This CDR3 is CASSLIGDSNTEAFF.

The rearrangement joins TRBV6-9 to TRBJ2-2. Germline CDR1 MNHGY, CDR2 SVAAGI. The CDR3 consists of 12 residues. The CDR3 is CASSYMAGELFF.

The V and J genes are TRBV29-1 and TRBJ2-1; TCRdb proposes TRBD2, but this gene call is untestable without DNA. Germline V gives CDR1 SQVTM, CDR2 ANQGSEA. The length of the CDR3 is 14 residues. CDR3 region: CSGYLAGAEDEQFF.

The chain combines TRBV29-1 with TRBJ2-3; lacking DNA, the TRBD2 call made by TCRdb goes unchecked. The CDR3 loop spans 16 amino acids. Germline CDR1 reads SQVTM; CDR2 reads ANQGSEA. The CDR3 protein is CSVRAGGPSPRDTQYF.